This T cell receptor beta chain was captured in a study of regulatory T cells in long-lasting Graves disease. This clonotype was seen at least ten times. Its specificity is not known. The time point denotes: newly diagnosed GD, antithyroid drugs for less than 3 months. Isolated PBMC RNA provided the starting material for the TCR library. An endocrinology department located in Xi'an, China, was where the patients came from. The CDR3 runs 16 residues. Per the germline V gene, CDR1 is KGHSH and CDR2 is LQKENI. Trimming shortened V by 1 base and J by 0 bases, and 12 bases separated the two germline ends. Study-wide results and caveats: Sharing of public clonotypes was greater in persistent patients (more than 2,500) than in new patients (around 890).

For TCR beta, libraries came from iRepertoire HTBI primers and Arm-PCR of CDR3 regions. Using its own MiXCR run on the multiplex PCR reads, TCRdb lists one record per CDR3 protein. The sample contains about 220,000 distinct CDR3 sequences, approximately 18% of which appear only once. The same specimen was also included in a second study, on T cells in Graves' hyperthyroidism and ophthalmopathy. That work states: Diagnosis of hyperthyroidism was new in patients aged 18 to 65, and its duration was under 2 months. A set of HTBI primers served as the primers for a first-round RT-PCR of the TCR CDR3.

The TCR originated in a woman aged 25 to 39 with Graves disease. The chain joins TRBV18 to TRBJ2-5, with D perhaps being TRBD1 or TRBD2 (6 bases each). Here the sequenced sample was peripheral blood mononuclear cells (PBMCs), taken at new diagnosis, from a patient treated with antithyroid drugs. Written as DNA, the CDR3 is TGTGCCAGCTCACCACGGGGGGCCCTGTACCAAGAGACCCAGTACTTC. The encoded protein is CASSPRGALYQETQYF. The whole variable domain, remainder taken from reference TRBV18 and TRBJ2-5, is NAGVMQNPRHLVRRRGQEARLRCSPMKGHSHVYWYRQLPEEGLKFMVYLQKENIIDESGMPKERFSAEFPKEGPSILRIQQVVRGDSAAYFCASSPRGALYQETQYFGPGTRLLVL.